The present T cell receptor (beta chain) was sequenced within a study of blood T cell repertoires in COVID-19. Overall study context: Samples representing acute and convalescent COVID-19 were sourced from the United States, Italy and Spain. Nucleic acid was either cDNA or gDNA, and it came from T cells, B-cell-depleted T cells, or PBMCs.

The ends were cut back, 7 bases at V and 4 bases at J, with 19 bases in the middle. Germline assignment: CDR1 SEHNR and CDR2 FQNEAQ (reference sequence). The CDR3 sequence is 15 residues long. Original methodology: Nucleated cell number was recorded as an estimate derived from reference gene primer amplification. TCRdb keeps only in-frame clones here, not all; method: immunoSEQ multiplex PCR. That table is the source of V, J and clone size, and D and trimming were worked out from the DNA. The profile covers hundreds of thousands of clones, with approximately 85% appearing a single time and more than 0.55% taken by the ten largest.

This receptor was taken from a human donor in a cohort sampled during active COVID-19. Sequencing was performed on peripheral blood. The V call is TRBV7-9, the J call TRBJ1-1, with D possibly TRBD1 on 6 matching bases. This chain's CDR3 is CASTLAMGGPTEAFF. The CDR3 region has the DNA TGTGCCAGCACATTAGCTATGGGGGGGCCCACTGAAGCTTTCTTT.